This passage covers 17 T cell receptor beta chains from one sample sequenced in a study of cytomegalovirus exposure and HLA in healthy donors (dated by TCRdb to 2016 to 2017). Library prep was done by the immunoSEQ multiplex PCR assay. Not all clones reach the TCRdb copy of this immuneACCESS table, which keeps in-frame sequences only. Checked studies attribute under half of the gap to unresolved V genes and leave the rest unexplained. The table for this sample lists fewer than 200,000 clones; around nine tenths of them were counted only once. The ten largest clones represent roughly 4.2% of the sample. What was sequenced was PBMCs. The source is a man between 18 and 35 years old in good health and CMV-seropositive.

This chain uses TRBV19 with TRBJ2-6; 8 bases match TRBD1. V lost 3 bases to trimming and J lost 0 bases; unmatched junction nucleotides: 10. The CDR3 has 19 amino acids. Germline V gene sequence: CDR1 LNHDA, CDR2 SQIVND (reference sequence). Here the CDR3 DNA reads TGTGCCAGTAGTATGGTAAGGACAGGGCGGAACTCTGGGGCCAACGTCCTGACTTTC. It encodes CASSMVRTGRNSGANVLTF. The variable domain in full, with the rest retrieved from reference TRBV19 and TRBJ2-6, is DGGITQSPKYLFRKEGQNVTLSCEQNLNHDAMYWYRQDPGQGLRLIYYSQIVNDFQKGDIAEGYSVSREKKESFPLTVTSAQKNPTAFYLCASSMVRTGRNSGANVLTFGAGSRLTVL.

The chain employs TRBV2 and TRBJ2-3; a weak D match, TRBD1 (6 bases). Deletions cut 6 bases from V and 3 bases from J, with 19 bases between. The CDR3 consists of 16 residues. Germline V gene sequence: CDR1 SNHLY, CDR2 FYNNEI. Here the CDR3 DNA reads TGTGCCAGCAGAGATAGGACAGTAATAAGGACAGATACGCAGTATTTT. It yields the protein CASRDRTVIRTDTQYF.

V gene TRBV10-3 combines with J gene TRBJ2-1, with 7 bases fitting TRBD2. CDR1 and CDR2 from the germline V gene are ENHRY and SYGVKD. This CDR3 has 14 residues. Trimming cost V 7 bases and J 5 bases; bases outside gene matches: 8. The CDR3 coding sequence is TGTGCCATCAAAGGGCTAGCGGCGAACAATGAGCAGTTCTTC. Its translation: CAIKGLAANNEQFF.

V is TRBV5-1 and J is TRBJ2-7; 9 nucleotides line up with TRBD2. CDR3 length equals 16 residues. V trimming: 4 bases; J trimming: 2 bases; junction bases outside the gene matches: 10. Germline V gene sequence: CDR1 SGHRS, CDR2 YFSETQ. The CDR3 sequence is CASSINSGRRPYEQYF. DNA of the CDR3: TGCGCCAGCAGCATAAACAGCGGGAGGAGACCCTACGAGCAGTACTTC.

The chain employs TRBV11-2 and TRBJ1-1, with 7 bases that match TRBD1. The germline CDR1 and CDR2 sequences are SGHAT and FQNNGV. The CDR3 consists of 17 residues. Trimming removed 2 bases from V and 1 base from J; junction bases left unmatched: 10. CDR3 sequence (DNA): TGTGCCAGCAGCTTATCCGTTCTACGGGACAGGAACACTGAAGCTTTCTTT. This gives the protein CASSLSVLRDRNTEAFF.

Written as DNA, the CDR3 is TGCAGCGTTAGCTTGGGACAGCGCACAGATACGCAGTATTTT. Encoded protein: CSVSLGQRTDTQYF. The V gene is TRBV29-1, the J gene TRBJ2-3, with 7 bases that match TRBD1. With 5 bases clipped from V and 1 base from J, the junction kept 6 bases outside the gene matches. CDR1 and CDR2 from the germline V gene are SQVTM and ANQGSEA. The CDR3 runs 14 residues.

This clone was picked up one time. J is TRBJ2-7 and V is TRBV5-6; possible D gene TRBD2, 6 bases. V lost 0 bases and J lost 6, with 25 bases in between. The CDR3 contains 18 residues. Germline CDR1 and CDR2: SGHDT and YYEEEE. The CDR3 coding sequence is TGTGCCAGCAGCTTGGGGGGGGTGGGGGTTGATTATCCCTCCGAGCAGTACTTC. Translated, it gives CASSLGGVGVDYPSEQYF.

The rearrangement joins TRBV10-3 to TRBJ1-2; D perhaps matches TRBD1 (6 bases). V was shortened by 2 bases and J by 7 bases, with 11 bases between the two germline ends. The CDR3 has 13 amino acids. The germline CDR1 and CDR2 sequences are ENHRY and SYGVKD. For the CDR3, the DNA is TGTGCCATCAGTGAGCCGACAGGTGGTGGCTACACCTTC. Amino acid sequence: CAISEPTGGGYTF.

The table lists this clone with a count of one. The chain is built from TRBV2 and TRBJ2-3, with TRBD2 matching 9 bases. The V gene end was trimmed by 3 bases and the J gene end by 3 bases; junction bases not matched to a gene: 10. The CDR3 runs to 17 residues. CDR1 and CDR2 (germline): SNHLY, FYNNEI. In DNA, the CDR3 is TGTGCCAGCAGTGAGACGGTCTTAGCGGGAGAAACAGATACGCAGTATTTT. It codes for CASSETVLAGETDTQYF.

This clone was picked up a small number of times. The chain recombines TRBV30 with TRBJ1-2, with TRBD1 matching 7 bases. Per the germline V gene, CDR1 is GTSNPN and CDR2 is SVGIG (reference sequence). V lost 3 bases, J lost 4 bases, and 11 bases stayed unmatched. The CDR3 spans 15 residues. CDR3 in amino acids: CAWRDRFLGRYGYTF. CDR3 sequence (DNA): TGTGCCTGGAGGGACAGGTTCCTGGGCCGCTATGGCTACACCTTC.

The chain uses TRBV6-5 and TRBJ2-7, with D maybe TRBD2 (5 bases). In germline, CDR1 is MNHEY, CDR2 SVGAGI. The CDR3 runs to 14 residues. Deletions cut 5 bases from V and 4 bases from J, with 15 bases between. The CDR3 bases are TGTGCCAGCAGTCCGGGCCGGGGTGTGTACGAGCAGTACTTC. It codes for CASSPGRGVYEQYF.

This clone was detected a few times. The chain recombines TRBV7-9 with TRBJ2-7; 12 nucleotides agree with TRBD2. The CDR3 runs 14 residues. The J segment lost 7 bases and the V segment lost 3 bases, leaving 4 bases of the junction unmatched. Germline CDR1 SEHNR, CDR2 FQNEAQ (reference sequence). CDR3 in DNA: TGTGCCAGCAGCTTGTCTAGCGGGAGGGAGGAGCAGTACTTC. Encoded protein: CASSLSSGREEQYF.

J is TRBJ1-1 and V is TRBV10-3; D unresolved. V lost 11 bases and J 4 bases, leaving 14 bases between the germline ends. CDR3 size: 12 residues. Germline V gene data show CDR1 as ENHRY and CDR2 as SYGVKD. The CDR3 nucleotides read TGTGCCTCCAGACCAGGAGGCACTGAAGCTTTCTTT. Its protein product is CASRPGGTEAFF.

The V call is TRBV28, the J call TRBJ2-6; D may be TRBD1 (6 bases). V was trimmed by 5 bases and J by 0 bases, leaving 11 bases between them. Germline V CDR1 and CDR2: MDHEN, SYDVKM. The CDR3 extends over 16 amino acids. DNA of the CDR3: TGTGCCAGCAGTGGGACAATAAACTCTGGGGCCAACGTCCTGACTTTC. It yields the protein CASSGTINSGANVLTF.

This chain uses TRBV7-6 with TRBJ2-7, with 11 bases identical to TRBD1. The V and J ends lost 5 bases and 4 bases, in that order; junction bases with no gene match: 4. CDR1 is SGHVS and CDR2 is FNYEAQ in the germline V gene. This CDR3 region has 14 residues. The CDR3 sequence is CASSPGQGGYEQYF. The CDR3 DNA sequence: TGTGCCAGCAGCCCGGGACAGGGGGGGTACGAGCAGTACTTC.

J is TRBJ2-7 and V is TRBV6-1; TRBD1 might be the D (6 bases). Germline values: CDR1 MNHNS, CDR2 SASEGT. This CDR3 is built from 16 residues. Trimming left V 3 bases short and J 1 base short, with 16 bases between. The CDR3 DNA sequence: TGTGCCAGCAGTGATCCCGGGACACGACTTTCCTACGAGCAGTACTTC. Its translation is CASSDPGTRLSYEQYF.

A few counts support this clone. This chain links TRBV5-6 with TRBJ2-1; 7 nucleotides align to TRBD2. The CDR3 length is 15 residues. Germline CDR1 SGHDT, CDR2 YYEEEE. Trimming cost V 2 bases and J 4 bases; bases outside gene matches: 6. This chain's CDR3 is CASSFRDYGYNEQFF. Here the CDR3 DNA reads TGTGCCAGCAGCTTCCGGGACTACGGATACAATGAGCAGTTCTTC.